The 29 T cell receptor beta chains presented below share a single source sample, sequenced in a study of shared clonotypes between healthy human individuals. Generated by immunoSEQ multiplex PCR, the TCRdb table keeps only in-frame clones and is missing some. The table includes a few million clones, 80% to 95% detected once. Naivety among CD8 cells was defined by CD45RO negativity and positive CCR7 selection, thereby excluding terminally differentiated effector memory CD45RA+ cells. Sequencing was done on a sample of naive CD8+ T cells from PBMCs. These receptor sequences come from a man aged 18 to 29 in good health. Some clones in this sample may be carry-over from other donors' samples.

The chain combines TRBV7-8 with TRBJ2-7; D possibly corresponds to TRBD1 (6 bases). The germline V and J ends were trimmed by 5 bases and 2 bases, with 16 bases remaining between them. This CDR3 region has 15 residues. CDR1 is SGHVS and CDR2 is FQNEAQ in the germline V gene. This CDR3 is CASSLRVTGTYEQYF. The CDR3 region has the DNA TGTGCCAGCAGCCTCAGGGTTACAGGGACCTACGAGCAGTACTTC.

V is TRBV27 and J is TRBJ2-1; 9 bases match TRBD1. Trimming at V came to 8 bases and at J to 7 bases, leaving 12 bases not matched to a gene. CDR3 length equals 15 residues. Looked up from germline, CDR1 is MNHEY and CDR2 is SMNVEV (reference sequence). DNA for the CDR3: TGTGCCAGCGGGGGGCGAGGGACAGGGTTAAATGAGCAGTTCTTC. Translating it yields CASGGRGTGLNEQFF.

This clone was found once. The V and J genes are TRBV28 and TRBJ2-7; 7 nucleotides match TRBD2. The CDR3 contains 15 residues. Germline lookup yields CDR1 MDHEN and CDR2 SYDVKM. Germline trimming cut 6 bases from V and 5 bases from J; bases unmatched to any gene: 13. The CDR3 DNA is TGTGCCAGCAGGGTATATCCAGGGAGGGTTGACGAGCAGTACTTC. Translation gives CASRVYPGRVDEQYF.

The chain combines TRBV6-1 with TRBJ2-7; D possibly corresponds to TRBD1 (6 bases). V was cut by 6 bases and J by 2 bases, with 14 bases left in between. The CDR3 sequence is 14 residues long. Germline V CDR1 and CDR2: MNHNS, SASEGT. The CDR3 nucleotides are TGTGCCAGCAGGTTCCGACAGGTAACCTACGAGCAGTACTTC. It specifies CASRFRQVTYEQYF.

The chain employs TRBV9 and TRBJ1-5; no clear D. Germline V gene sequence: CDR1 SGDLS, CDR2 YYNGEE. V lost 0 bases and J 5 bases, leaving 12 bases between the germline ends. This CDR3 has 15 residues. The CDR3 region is CASSVGWQDYQPQHF. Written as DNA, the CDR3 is TGTGCCAGCAGCGTAGGATGGCAGGACTATCAGCCCCAGCATTTT. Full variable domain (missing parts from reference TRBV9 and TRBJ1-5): DSGVTQTPKHLITATGQRVTLRCSPRSGDLSVYWYQQSLDQGLQFLIQYYNGEERAKGNILERFSAQQFPDLHSELNLSSLELGDSALYFCASSVGWQDYQPQHFGDGTRLSIL.

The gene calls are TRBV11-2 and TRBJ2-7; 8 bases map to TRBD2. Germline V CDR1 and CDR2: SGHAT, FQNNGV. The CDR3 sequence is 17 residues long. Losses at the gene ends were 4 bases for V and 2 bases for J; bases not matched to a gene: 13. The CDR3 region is CASSSGGVLTSTYEQYF. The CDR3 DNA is TGTGCCAGCAGCTCCGGGGGGGTCCTCACTTCTACCTACGAGCAGTACTTC. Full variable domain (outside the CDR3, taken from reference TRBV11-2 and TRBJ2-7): EAGVAQSPRYKIIEKRQSVAFWCNPISGHATLYWYQQILGQGPKLLIQFQNNGVVDDSQLPKDRFSAERLKGVDSTLKIQPAKLEDSAVYLCASSSGGVLTSTYEQYFGPGTRLTVT.

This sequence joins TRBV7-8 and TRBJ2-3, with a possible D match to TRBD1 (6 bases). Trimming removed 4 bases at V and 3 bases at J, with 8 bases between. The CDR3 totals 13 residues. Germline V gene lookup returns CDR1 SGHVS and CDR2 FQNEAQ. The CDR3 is CASSYRVTDTQYF. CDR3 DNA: TGTGCCAGCAGCTACAGGGTTACAGATACGCAGTATTTT.

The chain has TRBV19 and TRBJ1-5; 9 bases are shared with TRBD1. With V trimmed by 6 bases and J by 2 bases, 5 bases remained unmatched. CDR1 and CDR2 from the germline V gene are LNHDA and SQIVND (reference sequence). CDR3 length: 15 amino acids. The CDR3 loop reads CASSGTGFGNQPQHF. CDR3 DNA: TGTGCCAGTAGCGGGACAGGGTTTGGCAATCAGCCCCAGCATTTT.

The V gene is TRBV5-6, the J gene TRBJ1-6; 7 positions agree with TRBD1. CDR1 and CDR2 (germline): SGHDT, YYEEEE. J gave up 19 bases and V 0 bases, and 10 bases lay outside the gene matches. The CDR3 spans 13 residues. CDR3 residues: CASSLGDRAAAHF. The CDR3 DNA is TGTGCCAGCAGCTTGGGAGACAGGGCAGCCGCTCACTTT.

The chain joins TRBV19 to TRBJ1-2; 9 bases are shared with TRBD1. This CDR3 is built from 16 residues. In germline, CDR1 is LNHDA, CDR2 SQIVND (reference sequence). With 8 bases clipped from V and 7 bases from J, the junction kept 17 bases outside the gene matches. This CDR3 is CASGHRDREISGGYTF. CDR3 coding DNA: TGTGCCAGTGGCCACCGGGACAGGGAGATTTCGGGTGGCTACACCTTC.

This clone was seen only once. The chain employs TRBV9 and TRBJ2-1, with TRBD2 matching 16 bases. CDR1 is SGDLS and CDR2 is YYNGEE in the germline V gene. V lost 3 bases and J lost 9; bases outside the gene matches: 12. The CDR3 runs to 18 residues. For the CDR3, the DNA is TGTGCCAGCAGCGGAGGGACTAGCGGGAGGGCGAAAAATTTTGAGCAGTTCTTC. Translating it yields CASSGGTSGRAKNFEQFF.

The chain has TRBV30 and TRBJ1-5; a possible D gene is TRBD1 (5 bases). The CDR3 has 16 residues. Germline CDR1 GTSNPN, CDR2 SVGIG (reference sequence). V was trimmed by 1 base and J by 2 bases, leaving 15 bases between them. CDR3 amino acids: CAWSGLTGMGNQPQHF. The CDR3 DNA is TGTGCCTGGAGTGGGTTAACAGGCATGGGCAATCAGCCCCAGCATTTT.

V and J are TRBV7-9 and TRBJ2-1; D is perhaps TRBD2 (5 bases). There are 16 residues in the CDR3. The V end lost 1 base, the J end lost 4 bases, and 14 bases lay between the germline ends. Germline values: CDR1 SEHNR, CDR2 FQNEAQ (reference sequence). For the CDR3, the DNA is TGTGCCAGCAGCTTAGGCCGGGCCTCGGGGTACAATGAGCAGTTCTTC. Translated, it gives CASSLGRASGYNEQFF.

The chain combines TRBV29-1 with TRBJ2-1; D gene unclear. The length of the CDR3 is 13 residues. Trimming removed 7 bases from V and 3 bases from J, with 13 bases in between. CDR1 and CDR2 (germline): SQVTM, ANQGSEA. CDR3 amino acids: CSAQPHLYNEQFF. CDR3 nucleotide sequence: TGCAGCGCTCAACCTCACCTCTACAATGAGCAGTTCTTC.

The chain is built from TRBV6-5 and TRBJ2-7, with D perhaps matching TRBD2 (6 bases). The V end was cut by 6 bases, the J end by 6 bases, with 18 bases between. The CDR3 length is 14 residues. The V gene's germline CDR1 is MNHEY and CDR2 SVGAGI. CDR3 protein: CASSSWVGAGEQYF. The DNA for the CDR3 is TGTGCCAGCAGCTCCTGGGTGGGAGCGGGCGAGCAGTACTTC.

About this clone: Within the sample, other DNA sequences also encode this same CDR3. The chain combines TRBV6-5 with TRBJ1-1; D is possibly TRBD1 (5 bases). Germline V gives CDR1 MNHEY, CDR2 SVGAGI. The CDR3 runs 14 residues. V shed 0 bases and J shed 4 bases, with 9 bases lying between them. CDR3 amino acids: CASSYSGGGTEAFF. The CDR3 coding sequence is TGTGCCAGCAGTTACTCGGGGGGAGGCACTGAAGCTTTCTTT.

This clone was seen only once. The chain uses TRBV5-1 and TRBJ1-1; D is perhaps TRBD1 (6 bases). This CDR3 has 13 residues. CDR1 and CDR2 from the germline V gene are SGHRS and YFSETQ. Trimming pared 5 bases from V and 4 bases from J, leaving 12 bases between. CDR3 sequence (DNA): TGCGCCAGCAGGGAGGGGGGTAGCACTGAAGCTTTCTTT. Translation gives CASREGGSTEAFF.

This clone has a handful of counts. For the CDR3, the DNA is TGCGCCAGCAGCTCGGCGGGACAGAAAATCTACGAGCAGTACTTC. Translating it yields CASSSAGQKIYEQYF. The rearrangement uses TRBV5-1 and TRBJ2-7, with a tentative D call TRBD1 (7 bases). CDR1 is SGHRS and CDR2 is YFSETQ in the germline V gene. This CDR3 contains 15 residues. V lost 3 bases and J lost 3, with 16 bases in between.

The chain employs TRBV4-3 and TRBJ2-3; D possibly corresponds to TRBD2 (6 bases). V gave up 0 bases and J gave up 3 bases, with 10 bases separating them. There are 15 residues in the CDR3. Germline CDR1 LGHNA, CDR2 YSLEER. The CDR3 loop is CASSQDPGRTDTQYF. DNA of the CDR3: TGCGCCAGCAGCCAAGACCCCGGGAGAACAGATACGCAGTATTTT.

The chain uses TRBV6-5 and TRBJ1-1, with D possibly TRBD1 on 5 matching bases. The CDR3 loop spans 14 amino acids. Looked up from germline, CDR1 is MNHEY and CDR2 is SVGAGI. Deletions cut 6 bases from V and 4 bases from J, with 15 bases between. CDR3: CASRERWGSTEAFF. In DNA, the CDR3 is TGTGCCAGCAGAGAGAGATGGGGGAGCACTGAAGCTTTCTTT.

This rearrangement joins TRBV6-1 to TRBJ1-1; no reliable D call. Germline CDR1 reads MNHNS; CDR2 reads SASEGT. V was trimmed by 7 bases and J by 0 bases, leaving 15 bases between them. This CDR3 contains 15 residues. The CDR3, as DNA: TGTGCCAGCAAACAGAGACACCTCATGAACACTGAAGCTTTCTTT. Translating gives CASKQRHLMNTEAFF.

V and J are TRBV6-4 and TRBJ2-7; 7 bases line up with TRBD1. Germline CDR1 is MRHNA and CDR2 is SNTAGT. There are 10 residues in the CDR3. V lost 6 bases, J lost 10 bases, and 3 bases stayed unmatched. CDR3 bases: TGTGCCAGCAGGGGGGACAGTCAGTACTTC. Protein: CASRGDSQYF.

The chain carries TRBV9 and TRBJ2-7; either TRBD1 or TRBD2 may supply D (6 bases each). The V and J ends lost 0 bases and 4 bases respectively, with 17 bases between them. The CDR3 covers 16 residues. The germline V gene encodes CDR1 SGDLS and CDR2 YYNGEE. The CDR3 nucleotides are TGTGCCAGCAGCGTAGTTCCGGGGGCGGTTTTTTACGAGCAGTACTTC. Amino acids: CASSVVPGAVFYEQYF.

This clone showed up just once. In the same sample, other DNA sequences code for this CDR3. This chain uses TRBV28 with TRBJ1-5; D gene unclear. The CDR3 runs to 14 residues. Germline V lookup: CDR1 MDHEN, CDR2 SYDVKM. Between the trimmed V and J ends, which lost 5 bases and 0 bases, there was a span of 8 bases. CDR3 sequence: CASSLDNSNQPQHF. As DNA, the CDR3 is TGTGCCAGCAGTCTCGACAATAGCAATCAGCCCCAGCATTTT.

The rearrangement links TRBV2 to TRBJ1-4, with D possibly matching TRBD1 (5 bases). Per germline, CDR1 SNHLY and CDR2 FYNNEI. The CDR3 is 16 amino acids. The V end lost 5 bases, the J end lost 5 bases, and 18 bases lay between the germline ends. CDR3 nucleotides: TGTGCCAGCAGTACGCAGGGTATGCTAGGAAATGAAAAACTGTTTTTT. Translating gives CASSTQGMLGNEKLFF.

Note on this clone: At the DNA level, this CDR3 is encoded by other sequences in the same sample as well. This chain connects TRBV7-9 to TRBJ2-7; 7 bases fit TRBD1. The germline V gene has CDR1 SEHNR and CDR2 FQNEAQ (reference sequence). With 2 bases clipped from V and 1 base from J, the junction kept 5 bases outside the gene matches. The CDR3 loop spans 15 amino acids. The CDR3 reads CASSLPKTGSYEQYF. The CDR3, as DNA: TGTGCCAGCAGCTTACCCAAGACAGGGTCCTACGAGCAGTACTTC.

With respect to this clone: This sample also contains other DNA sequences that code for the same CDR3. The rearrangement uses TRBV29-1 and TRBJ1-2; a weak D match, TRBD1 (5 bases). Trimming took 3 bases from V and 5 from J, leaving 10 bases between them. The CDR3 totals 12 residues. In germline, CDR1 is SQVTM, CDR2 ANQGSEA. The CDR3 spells CSVDEGPYGYTF. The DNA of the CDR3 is TGCAGCGTTGACGAGGGGCCTTATGGCTACACCTTC.

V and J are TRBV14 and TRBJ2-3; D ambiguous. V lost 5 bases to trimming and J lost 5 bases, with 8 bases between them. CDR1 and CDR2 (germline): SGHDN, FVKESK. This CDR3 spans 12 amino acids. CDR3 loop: CASSEDGDTQYF. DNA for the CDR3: TGTGCCAGCAGCGAGGACGGAGATACGCAGTATTTT.

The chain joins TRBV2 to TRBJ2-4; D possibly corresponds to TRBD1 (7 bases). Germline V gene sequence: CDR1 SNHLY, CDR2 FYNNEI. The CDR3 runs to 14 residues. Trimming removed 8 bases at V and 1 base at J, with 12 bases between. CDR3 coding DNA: TGTGCCAGCGAACAGGGGAGGGCCAAAAACATTCAGTACTTC. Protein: CASEQGRAKNIQYF. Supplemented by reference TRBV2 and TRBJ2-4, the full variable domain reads EPEVTQTPSHQVTQMGQEVILRCVPISNHLYFYWYRQILGQKVEFLVSFYNNEISEKSEIFDDQFSVERPDGSNFTLKIRSTKLEDSAMYFCASEQGRAKNIQYFGAGTRLSVL.